This entry lists 21 T cell receptor beta chains sequenced from one sample in a study of cytomegalovirus exposure and HLA in healthy donors. Vbeta (60) and Jbeta (13) primers were used in the PCR. The protocol was immunoSEQ multiplex PCR, while the TCRdb copy is restricted to in-frame clones and leaves out a portion. This sample yields about 160,000 clones, of which approximately 80% are seen a single time; less than 2% belongs to the top ten. Sequenced material: PBMCs. The source of these receptors is a woman aged 18-29 years in good health and CMV-seronegative.

This rearrangement joins TRBV27 to TRBJ1-1; TRBD1 agrees at 8 bases. V lost 0 bases to trimming and J lost 0 bases; unmatched junction nucleotides: 3. Germline CDR1 and CDR2: MNHEY and SMNVEV (reference sequence). The CDR3 totals 16 residues. This CDR3 is CASSLSQGAVNTEAFF. The DNA of the CDR3 is TGTGCCAGCAGTTTATCCCAGGGGGCTGTGAACACTGAAGCTTTCTTT.

This clone was detected only a few times. The genes are TRBV4-1 and TRBJ1-2; 9 bases map to TRBD1. With 1 base clipped from V and 6 bases from J, the junction kept 6 bases outside the gene matches. The CDR3 consists of 15 residues. Germline V CDR1 and CDR2: MGHRA, YSYEKL. CDR3 sequence reads: CASSQGQGVEDGYTF. The CDR3 region has the DNA TGCGCCAGCAGCCAAGGACAGGGGGTTGAAGATGGCTACACCTTC.

This clone was observed a few times. The V and J genes are TRBV29-1 and TRBJ1-3; TRBD1 agrees at 7 bases. The junction had 5 bases not matched to a gene; V was cut back by 6 bases and J by 0 bases. CDR1 is SQVTM and CDR2 is ANQGSEA in the germline V gene. There are 14 residues in the CDR3. The CDR3 region is CSVKTGVSGNTIYF. The CDR3 DNA sequence: TGCAGCGTAAAAACAGGGGTCTCTGGAAACACCATATATTTT.

This chain links TRBV10-3 with TRBJ1-6, with D maybe TRBD1 (5 bases). Germline V gene lookup returns CDR1 ENHRY and CDR2 SYGVKD. V lost 6 bases and J lost 9, with 24 bases in between. The CDR3 has 17 residues. The CDR3 DNA is TGTGCCATCAGGCCCGAGGAGGGGAGGTACGGCGGTTCACCCCTCCACTTT. Translation: CAIRPEEGRYGGSPLHF.

The rearrangement links TRBV6-5 to TRBJ1-5; D perhaps matches TRBD1 (6 bases). This CDR3 is built from 15 residues. V dropped 5 bases and J dropped 0 bases, with 11 bases sitting between them. CDR1 MNHEY and CDR2 SVGAGI come from the germline V gene. In DNA, the CDR3 is TGTGCCAGCAGTAGTCGACAGGTTAGCAATCAGCCCCAGCATTTT. Translation gives CASSSRQVSNQPQHF.

V usage is TRBV5-1 and J usage is TRBJ1-2; 9 bases fit TRBD1. Germline values: CDR1 SGHRS, CDR2 YFSETQ. CDR3 length equals 14 residues. Trimming cost V 3 bases and J 4 bases; bases outside gene matches: 4. The CDR3 sequence is CASSSGTGSYGYTF. CDR3 sequence (DNA): TGCGCCAGCAGCTCCGGGACAGGGAGCTATGGCTACACCTTC.

This clone showed up just once. V is TRBV5-3 and J is TRBJ1-5, with a tentative D call TRBD1 (6 bases). TRBV5-3 is filed as an ORF, its function uncertain. CDR3 length equals 15 residues. Deletions cut 0 bases from V and 5 bases from J, with 12 bases between. The CDR3 spells CARSLASGGYQPQHF. DNA for the CDR3: TGTGCCAGAAGCTTGGCCTCGGGGGGCTATCAGCCCCAGCATTTT.

This clone was found once. V is TRBV5-1 and J is TRBJ1-1; tentatively, D is TRBD1 (5 bases). CDR3 length: 14 amino acids. Trimming stripped 4 bases from V and 4 bases from J, with 14 bases between. Germline lookup yields CDR1 SGHRS and CDR2 YFSETQ. CDR3 DNA sequence: TGCGCCAGCAGCCGGCAGGGAGGCAGCACTGAAGCTTTCTTT. This codes for CASSRQGGSTEAFF.

The V call is TRBV27, the J call TRBJ1-1; TRBD1 might be the D (6 bases). Germline V gives CDR1 MNHEY, CDR2 SMNVEV (reference sequence). This CDR3 is built from 13 residues. V lost 3 bases, J lost 1 base, and 6 bases lay in between. DNA for the CDR3: TGTGCCAGCAGTTTGGGGGCGAACACTGAAGCTTTCTTT. The encoded protein is CASSLGANTEAFF.

With respect to this clone: The same CDR3 arises from other DNA sequences in this sample as well. This rearrangement joins TRBV28 to TRBJ1-2; 7 bases agree with TRBD1. Per the germline V gene, CDR1 is MDHEN and CDR2 is SYDVKM. With V trimmed by 6 bases and J by 6 bases, 10 bases remained unmatched. There are 14 residues in the CDR3. CDR3 sequence: CASSRHDREDGYTF. The DNA for the CDR3 is TGTGCCAGCAGCCGACATGACAGGGAGGATGGCTACACCTTC.

DNA of the CDR3: TGTGCCAGCAGCGCCTATGACGGGACTAGCTGGGAGACCCAGTACTTC. This gives the protein CASSAYDGTSWETQYF. The V call is TRBV9, the J call TRBJ2-5; 9 bases fit TRBD2. This CDR3 comprises 16 residues. Losses at the gene ends were 3 bases for V and 5 bases for J; bases not matched to a gene: 11. The germline V gene has CDR1 SGDLS and CDR2 YYNGEE. The full variable domain, with the rest looked up from reference TRBV9 and TRBJ2-5, is DSGVTQTPKHLITATGQRVTLRCSPRSGDLSVYWYQQSLDQGLQFLIQYYNGEERAKGNILERFSAQQFPDLHSELNLSSLELGDSALYFCASSAYDGTSWETQYFGPGTRLLVL.

The chain joins TRBV9 to TRBJ1-1, with TRBD1 as a possible D gene (6 bases). The germline V gene encodes CDR1 SGDLS and CDR2 YYNGEE. The V and J ends lost 4 bases and 2 bases respectively, with 15 bases between them. This CDR3 has 15 amino acids. For the CDR3, the DNA is TGTGCCAGCAGCCCCTCCGGGACACCTAACACTGAAGCTTTCTTT. The encoded protein is CASSPSGTPNTEAFF.

In its sample, this clone was seen a few times. The chain recombines TRBV9 with TRBJ1-2, with 9 nucleotides matching TRBD1. J gave up 3 bases and V 3 bases, and 6 bases lay outside the gene matches. This CDR3 is built from 15 residues. Germline CDR1 is SGDLS and CDR2 is YYNGEE. This CDR3 reads CASSAGTGSYYGYTF. Written as DNA, the CDR3 is TGTGCCAGCAGCGCCGGGACAGGGTCCTACTATGGCTACACCTTC.

The V call is TRBV18, the J call TRBJ1-5; 9 nucleotides agree with TRBD1. Germline values: CDR1 KGHSH, CDR2 LQKENI. Trimming removed 7 bases from V and 5 bases from J; junction bases left unmatched: 6. The CDR3 sequence is 14 residues long. CDR3 loop: CASLRDRADQPQHF. Here the CDR3 DNA reads TGTGCCAGCTTAAGGGACAGGGCGGATCAGCCCCAGCATTTT.

The J gene is TRBJ2-5, the V gene TRBV15, with D hard to call. The CDR3 loop spans 13 amino acids. Per the germline V gene, CDR1 is LNHNV and CDR2 is YYDKDF (reference sequence). Trimming left V 0 bases short and J 7 bases short, with 9 bases between. The CDR3 bases are TGTGCCACCAGCAGAGAAGCCGGCGGGACCCAGTACTTC. It yields the protein CATSREAGGTQYF.

This rearrangement joins TRBV5-1 to TRBJ2-2; 9 bases are a match to TRBD1. V lost 6 bases, J lost 4 bases, and 13 bases stayed unmatched. The germline V gene encodes CDR1 SGHRS and CDR2 YFSETQ. This CDR3 contains 17 residues. CDR3 sequence: CASTRTGVTEGTGELFF. CDR3 DNA sequence: TGCGCCAGCACCCGGACAGGGGTGACCGAGGGCACCGGGGAGCTGTTTTTT.

The rearrangement uses TRBV29-1 and TRBJ1-1; D unresolved. V lost 3 bases and J lost 0, with 14 bases in between. The CDR3 contains 15 residues. From germline, CDR1 is SQVTM and CDR2 ANQGSEA. The CDR3 loop is CSVEVGGSMNTEAFF. In DNA form, the CDR3 reads TGCAGCGTTGAGGTAGGAGGGTCCATGAACACTGAAGCTTTCTTT.

This clone was found a few times. The chain carries TRBV5-1 and TRBJ2-1; 9 bases fit TRBD1. V shed 4 bases and J 8 bases; nucleotides not matched to a gene: 10. Germline V lookup: CDR1 SGHRS, CDR2 YFSETQ. The CDR3 extends over 15 amino acids. The DNA of the CDR3 is TGCGCCAGCAGCCTCGGACAGGGGCTGTACGATGAGCAGTTCTTC. This codes for CASSLGQGLYDEQFF.

The chain couples TRBV28 to TRBJ1-2; 10 bases agree with TRBD1. J was trimmed by 6 bases and V by 5 bases; bases with no gene match: 15. Germline values: CDR1 MDHEN, CDR2 SYDVKM. The length of the CDR3 is 17 residues. The CDR3 coding sequence is TGTGCCAGCAGTCGCCTACGCCTCCGGGACAGGGGTGATGGCTACACCTTC. Protein product: CASSRLRLRDRGDGYTF.

The rearrangement uses TRBV11-3 and TRBJ2-1; 7 positions agree with TRBD2. The CDR3 extends over 13 amino acids. CDR1 SGHNT and CDR2 YENEEA come from the germline V gene. The V segment lost 5 bases and the J segment 13 bases; nucleotides outside the gene matches: 11. CDR3 nucleotide sequence: TGTGCCAGCAGCCCTTATGGGGGGGAGTCCCAGTTCTTC. Its protein product is CASSPYGGESQFF.

The sample holds a few counts of this clone. The rearrangement joins TRBV7-2 to TRBJ1-1, with a tentative D call TRBD1 (6 bases). CDR1 SGHTA and CDR2 FQGNSA come from the germline V gene. The CDR3 is 15 amino acids. V dropped 1 base and J dropped 0 bases, with 9 bases sitting between them. CDR3 region: CASSLVAGVNTEAFF. The DNA of the CDR3 is TGTGCCAGCAGCTTAGTCGCAGGGGTGAACACTGAAGCTTTCTTT.